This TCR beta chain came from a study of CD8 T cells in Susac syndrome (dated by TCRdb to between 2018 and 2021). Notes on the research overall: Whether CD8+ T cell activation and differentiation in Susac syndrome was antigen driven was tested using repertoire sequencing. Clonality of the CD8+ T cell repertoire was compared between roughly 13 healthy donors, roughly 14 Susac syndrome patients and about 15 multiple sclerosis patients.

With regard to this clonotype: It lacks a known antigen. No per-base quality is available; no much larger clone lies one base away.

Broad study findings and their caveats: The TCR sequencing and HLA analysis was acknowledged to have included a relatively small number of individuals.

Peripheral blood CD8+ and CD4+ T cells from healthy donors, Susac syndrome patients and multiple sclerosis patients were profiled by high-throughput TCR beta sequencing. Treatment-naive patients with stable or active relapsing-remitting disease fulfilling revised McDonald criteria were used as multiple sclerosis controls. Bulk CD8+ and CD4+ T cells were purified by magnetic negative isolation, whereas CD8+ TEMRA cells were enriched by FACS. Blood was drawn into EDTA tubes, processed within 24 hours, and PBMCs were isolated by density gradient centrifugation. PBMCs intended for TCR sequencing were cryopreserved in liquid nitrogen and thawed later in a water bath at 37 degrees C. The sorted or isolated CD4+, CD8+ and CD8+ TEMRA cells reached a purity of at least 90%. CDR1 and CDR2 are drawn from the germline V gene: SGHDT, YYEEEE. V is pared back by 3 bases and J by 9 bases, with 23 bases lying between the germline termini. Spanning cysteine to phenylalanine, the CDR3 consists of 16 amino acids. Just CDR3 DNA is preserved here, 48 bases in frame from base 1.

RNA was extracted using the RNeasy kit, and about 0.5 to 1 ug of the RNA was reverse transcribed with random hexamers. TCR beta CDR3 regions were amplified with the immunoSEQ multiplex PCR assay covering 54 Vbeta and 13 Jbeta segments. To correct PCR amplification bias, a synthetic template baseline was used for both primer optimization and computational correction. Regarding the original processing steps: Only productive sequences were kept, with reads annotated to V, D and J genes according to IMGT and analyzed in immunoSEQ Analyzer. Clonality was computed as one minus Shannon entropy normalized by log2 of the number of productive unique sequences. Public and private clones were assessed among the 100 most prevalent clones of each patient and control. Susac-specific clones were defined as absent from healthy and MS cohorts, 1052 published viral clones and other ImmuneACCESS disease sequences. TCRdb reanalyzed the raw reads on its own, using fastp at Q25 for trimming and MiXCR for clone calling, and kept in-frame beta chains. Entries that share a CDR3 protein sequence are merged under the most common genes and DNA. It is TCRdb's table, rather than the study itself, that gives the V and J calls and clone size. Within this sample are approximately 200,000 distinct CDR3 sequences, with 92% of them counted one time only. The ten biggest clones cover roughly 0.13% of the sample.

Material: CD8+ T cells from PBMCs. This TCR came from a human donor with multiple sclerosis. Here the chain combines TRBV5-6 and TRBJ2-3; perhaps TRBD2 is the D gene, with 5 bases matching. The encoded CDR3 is CASSSPTSPPGPTQYF. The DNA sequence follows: TGTGCCAGCAGCTCGCCTACTAGTCCCCCCGGGCCCACGCAGTATTTT. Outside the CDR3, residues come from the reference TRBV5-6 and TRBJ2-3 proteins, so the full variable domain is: DAGVTQSPTHLIKTRGQQVTLRCSPKSGHDTVSWYQQALGQGPQFIFQYYEEEERQRGNFPDRFSGHQFPNYSSELNVNALLLGDSALYLCASSSPTSPPGPTQYFGPGTRLTVL.